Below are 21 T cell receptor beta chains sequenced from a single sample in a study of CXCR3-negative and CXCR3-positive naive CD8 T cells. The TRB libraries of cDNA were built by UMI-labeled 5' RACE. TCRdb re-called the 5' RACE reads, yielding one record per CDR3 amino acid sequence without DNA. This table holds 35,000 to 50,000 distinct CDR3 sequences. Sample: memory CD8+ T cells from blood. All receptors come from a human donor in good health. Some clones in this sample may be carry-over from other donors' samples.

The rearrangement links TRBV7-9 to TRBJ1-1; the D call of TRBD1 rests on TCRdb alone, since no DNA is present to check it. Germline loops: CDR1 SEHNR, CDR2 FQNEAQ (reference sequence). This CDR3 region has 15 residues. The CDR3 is CASSLAGQGAYSAFF.

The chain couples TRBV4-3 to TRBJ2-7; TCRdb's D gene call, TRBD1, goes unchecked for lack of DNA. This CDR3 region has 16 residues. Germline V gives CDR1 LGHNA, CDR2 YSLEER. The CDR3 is CASSQDRGQGIREQYF.

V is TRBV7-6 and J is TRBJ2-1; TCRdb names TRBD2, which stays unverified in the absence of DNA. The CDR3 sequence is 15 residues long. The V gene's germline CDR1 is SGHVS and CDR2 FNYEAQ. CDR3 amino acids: CASSPDSSIYNEQFF.

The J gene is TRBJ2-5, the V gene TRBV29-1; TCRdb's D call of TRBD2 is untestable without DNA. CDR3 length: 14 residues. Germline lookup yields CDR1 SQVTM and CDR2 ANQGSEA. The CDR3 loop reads CSAEEGDFGETQYF.

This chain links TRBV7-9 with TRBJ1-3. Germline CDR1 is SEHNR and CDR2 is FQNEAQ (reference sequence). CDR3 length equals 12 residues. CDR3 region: CASHSSGNTIYF. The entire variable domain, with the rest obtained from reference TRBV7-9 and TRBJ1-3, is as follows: DTGVSQNPRHKITKRGQNVTFRCDPISEHNRLYWYRQTLGQGPEFLTYFQNEAQLEKSRLLSDRFSAERPKGSFSTLEIQRTEQGDSAMYLCASHSSGNTIYFGEGSWLTVV.

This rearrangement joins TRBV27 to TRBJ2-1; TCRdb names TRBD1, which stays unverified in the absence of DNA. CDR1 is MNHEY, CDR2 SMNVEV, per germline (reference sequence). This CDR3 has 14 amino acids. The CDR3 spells CASRGQSSYNEQFF.

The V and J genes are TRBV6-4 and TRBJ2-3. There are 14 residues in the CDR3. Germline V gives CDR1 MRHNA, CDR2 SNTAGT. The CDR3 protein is CASSDLPDTDTQYF.

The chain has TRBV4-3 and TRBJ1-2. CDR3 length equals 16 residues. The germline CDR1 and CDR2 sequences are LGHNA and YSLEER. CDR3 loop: CASSQDLGLGYYGYTF.

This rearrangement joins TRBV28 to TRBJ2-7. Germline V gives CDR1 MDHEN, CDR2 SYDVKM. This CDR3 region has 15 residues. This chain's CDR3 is CASSFGLAATYEQYF. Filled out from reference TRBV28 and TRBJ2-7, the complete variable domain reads DVKVTQSSRYLVKRTGEKVFLECVQDMDHENMFWYRQDPGLGLRLIYFSYDVKMKEKGDIPEGYSVSREKKERFSLILESASTNQTSMYLCASSFGLAATYEQYFGPGTRLTVT.

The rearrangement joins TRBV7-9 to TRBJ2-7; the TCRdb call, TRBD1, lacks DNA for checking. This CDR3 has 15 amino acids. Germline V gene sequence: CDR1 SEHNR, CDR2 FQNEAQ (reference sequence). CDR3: CASSFRDRPLYEQYF. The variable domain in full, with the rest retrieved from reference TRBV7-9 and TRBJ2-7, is DTGVSQNPRHKITKRGQNVTFRCDPISEHNRLYWYRQTLGQGPEFLTYFQNEAQLEKSRLLSDRFSAERPKGSFSTLEIQRTEQGDSAMYLCASSFRDRPLYEQYFGPGTRLTVT.

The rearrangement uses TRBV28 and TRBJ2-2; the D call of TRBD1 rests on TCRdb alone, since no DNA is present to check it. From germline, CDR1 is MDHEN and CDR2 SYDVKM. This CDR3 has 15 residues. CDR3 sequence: CASSSQTVYTGELFF.

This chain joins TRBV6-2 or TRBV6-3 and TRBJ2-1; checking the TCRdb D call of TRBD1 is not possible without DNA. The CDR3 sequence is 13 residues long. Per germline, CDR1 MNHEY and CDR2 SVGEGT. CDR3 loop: CASSWDRGNEQFF.

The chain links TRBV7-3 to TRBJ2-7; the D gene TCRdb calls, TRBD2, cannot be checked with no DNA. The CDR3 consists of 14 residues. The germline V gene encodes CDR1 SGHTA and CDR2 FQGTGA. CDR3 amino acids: CASRLAGGHYEQYF.

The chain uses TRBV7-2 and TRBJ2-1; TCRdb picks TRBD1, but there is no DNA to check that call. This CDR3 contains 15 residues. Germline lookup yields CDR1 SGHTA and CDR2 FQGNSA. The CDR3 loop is CASSPRDWAYNEQFF.

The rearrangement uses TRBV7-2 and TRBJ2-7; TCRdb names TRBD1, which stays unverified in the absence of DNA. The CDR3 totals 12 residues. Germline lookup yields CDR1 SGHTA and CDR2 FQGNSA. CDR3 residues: CASSQGMYEQYF.

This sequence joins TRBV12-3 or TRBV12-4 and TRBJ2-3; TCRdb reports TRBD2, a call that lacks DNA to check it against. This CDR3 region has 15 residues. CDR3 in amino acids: CASSLVTGGTDTQYF.

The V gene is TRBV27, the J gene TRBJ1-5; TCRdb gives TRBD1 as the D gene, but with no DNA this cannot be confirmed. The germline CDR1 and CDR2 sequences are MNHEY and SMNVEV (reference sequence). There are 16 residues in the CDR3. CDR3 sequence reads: CASSSTGTGEIQPQHF.

CDR3 residues: CASRSPGGTEAFF. The chain links TRBV7-3 to TRBJ1-1; there is no DNA to check the TCRdb D call of TRBD1. The CDR3 has 13 residues. The germline CDR1 and CDR2 sequences are SGHTA and FQGTGA.

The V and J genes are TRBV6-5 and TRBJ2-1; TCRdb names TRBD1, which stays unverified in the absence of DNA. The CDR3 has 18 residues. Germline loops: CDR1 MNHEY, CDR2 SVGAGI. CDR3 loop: CASSYFPRLVGVDNEQFF.

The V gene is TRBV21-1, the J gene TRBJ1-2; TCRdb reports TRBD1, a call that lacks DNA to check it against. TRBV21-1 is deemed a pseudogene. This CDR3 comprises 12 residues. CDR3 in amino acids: CASSPGDHGYTF.

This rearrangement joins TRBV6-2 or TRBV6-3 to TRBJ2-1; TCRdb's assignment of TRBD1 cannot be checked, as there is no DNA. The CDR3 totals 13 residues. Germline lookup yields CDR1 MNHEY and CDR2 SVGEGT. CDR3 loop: CASTVQGANEQFF.